This entry describes one TCR beta chain. These data originate in a study of technical replicates of blood from a few donors. Repertoires were generated with immunoSEQ multiplex PCR, while TCRdb's copy carries only in-frame clones and drops some. The table includes approximately 75,000 clones, roughly four fifths detected once. This CDR3 spans 16 amino acids. V was pared by 3 bases and J by 5 bases, with 10 bases of the junction left unmatched. Germline values: CDR1 LGHNA, CDR2 YSLEER. The sample comprised PBMCs. The rearrangement joins TRBV4-3 to TRBJ2-5; TRBD1 agrees at 9 bases. The sequence came from a human donor in good health. Some clones in this sample may be carry-over from other donors' samples. The CDR3: CASSQGQGGGGETQYF. The CDR3 region has the DNA TGCGCCAGCAGCCAGGGACAGGGCGGCGGTGGGGAGACCCAGTACTTC.